These T cell receptor beta chains were read from a single sample in a study of T cells in Graves' hyperthyroidism and ophthalmopathy. TCRdb independently ran MiXCR on the multiplex PCR reads; one entry per CDR3 protein. This table holds 600,000 to 750,000 distinct CDR3 sequences, 15% to 20% found once. Input material: blood. These receptors were taken from a man aged 45-60 years with Graves' hyperthyroidism. Each CDR3 is given with its conserved first and last residue. Each record gives: D gene, clone size, J gene, V gene, CDR3 length, CDR3 protein, CDR3 DNA. A D gene is named only where the DNA matches it firmly. Rows may omit the clone size; those that give it use once, few, many or a size class.

D: TRBD2; size: many; J: TRBJ2-7; V: TRBV28; length: 15; CDR3: CASRGLGTNYYEQYF; DNA: TGTGCCAGCAGGGGACTCGGGACTAACTACTACGAGCAGTACTTC
D: -; size: few; J: TRBJ1-1; V: TRBV4-1; length: 15; CDR3: CASSHLFTGGTEAFF; DNA: TGCGCCAGCAGCCACCTCTTCACGGGGGGCACTGAAGCTTTCTTT
D: TRBD2; size: -; J: TRBJ2-1; V: TRBV28; length: 13; CDR3: CSSSPTSGNEQFF; DNA: TGTTCCAGCAGTCCGACTAGCGGGAATGAGCAGTTCTTC
D: TRBD2; size: few; J: TRBJ2-2; V: TRBV19; length: 16; CDR3: CASNAIAGGPGGELFF; DNA: TGTGCCAGTAACGCCATAGCGGGAGGGCCCGGCGGGGAGCTGTTTTTT
D: -; size: many; J: TRBJ2-7; V: TRBV28; length: 14; CDR3: CASYSSGSSYEQYF; DNA: TGTGCCAGCTATAGCTCGGGGAGCTCCTACGAGCAGTACTTC
D: -; size: many; J: TRBJ1-5; V: TRBV30; length: 13; CDR3: CAFEDTNNQPQHF; DNA: TGTGCCTTCGAGGACACGAACAATCAGCCCCAGCATTTT
D: TRBD2; size: -; J: TRBJ2-3; V: TRBV3-1; length: 13; CDR3: CASSPSGRNTQYF; DNA: TGTGCCAGCAGCCCTAGCGGGAGAAATACGCAGTATTTT
D: -; size: few; J: TRBJ1-2; V: TRBV11-1; length: 13; CDR3: CASSFKGGFGYTF; DNA: TGTGCCAGCAGCTTCAAGGGGGGCTTTGGCTACACCTTC
D: -; size: many; J: TRBJ1-5; V: TRBV2; length: 16; CDR3: CASSDPGLRSNQPQHF; DNA: TGTGCCAGCAGTGATCCCGGGCTTAGGAGCAATCAGCCCCAGCATTTT
D: TRBD2; size: -; J: TRBJ2-5; V: TRBV29-1; length: 13; CDR3: CSVGGLAGETQYF; DNA: TGCAGCGTTGGCGGACTAGCGGGAGAGACCCAGTACTTC
D: TRBD1; size: many; J: TRBJ1-5; V: TRBV6-1; length: 15; CDR3: CASQDRGLGNQPQHF; DNA: TGTGCCAGCCAGGACAGGGGGCTTGGGAATCAGCCCCAGCATTTT
D: TRBD2; size: many; J: TRBJ2-5; V: TRBV18; length: 13; CDR3: CASSLQRGETQYF; DNA: TGTGCCAGCTCCCTTCAGCGGGGGGAGACCCAGTACTTC
D: -; size: many; J: TRBJ2-3; V: TRBV5-1; length: 15; CDR3: CASSFSGTSTDTQYF; DNA: TGCGCCAGCAGCTTCAGCGGAACTAGCACAGATACGCAGTATTTT
D: TRBD1; size: -; J: TRBJ1-2; V: TRBV10-3; length: 16; CDR3: CAISEALTGGKYGYTF; DNA: TGTGCCATCAGTGAGGCGCTCACAGGGGGCAAGTATGGCTACACCTTC
D: TRBD2; size: many; J: TRBJ2-4; V: TRBV12-3/TRBV12-4; length: 14; CDR3: CASSPDGTSNIQYF; DNA: TGTGCCAGCAGTCCCGATGGGACTAGTAACATTCAGTACTTC
D: -; size: many; J: TRBJ1-2; V: TRBV28; length: 16; CDR3: CASSSPRRTEHYGYTF; DNA: TGTGCCAGCAGTTCACCGCGCCGTACAGAGCACTATGGCTACACCTTC
D: -; size: -; J: TRBJ2-2; V: TRBV24-1; length: 14; CDR3: CAASSRGRTGELFF; DNA: TGTGCCGCCAGTTCCCGGGGGCGCACCGGGGAGCTGTTTTTT
D: -; size: many; J: TRBJ2-7; V: TRBV7-9; length: 13; CDR3: CASSATTSYEQYF; DNA: TGTGCCAGCAGCGCTACGACCTCCTACGAGCAGTACTTC
D: -; size: many; J: TRBJ1-4; V: TRBV28; length: 17; CDR3: CASRVRFGGRTNEKLFF; DNA: TGTGCCAGCAGAGTCCGATTCGGGGGCCGGACTAATGAAAAACTGTTTTTT
D: -; size: many; J: TRBJ2-7; V: TRBV12-3/TRBV12-4; length: 15; CDR3: CASSPSGQPTYEQYF; DNA: TGTGCCAGCAGTCCAAGTGGACAGCCTACCTACGAGCAGTACTTC
D: TRBD2; size: -; J: TRBJ2-2; V: TRBV10-3; length: 17; CDR3: CAIKRTSGNTNTGELFF; DNA: TGTGCCATCAAGAGGACTAGCGGGAATACGAACACCGGGGAGCTGTTTTTT
D: -; size: many; J: TRBJ1-6; V: TRBV7-2; length: 15; CDR3: CASRKGQYYNSPLHF; DNA: TGTGCCAGCAGAAAAGGACAGTATTATAATTCACCCCTCCACTTT
D: -; size: many; J: TRBJ1-1; V: TRBV6-6; length: 14; CDR3: CASSYFSENTEAFF; DNA: TGTGCCAGCAGTTACTTTTCAGAGAACACTGAAGCTTTCTTT
D: TRBD2; size: -; J: TRBJ2-1; V: TRBV5-1; length: 16; CDR3: CASSFLAGAAYNEQFF; DNA: TGCGCCAGCAGCTTCTTAGCGGGAGCCGCTTACAATGAGCAGTTCTTC
D: -; size: -; J: TRBJ1-1; V: TRBV28; length: 15; CDR3: CASRTPRGTTVGAFF; DNA: TGTGCCAGCAGAACCCCCAGGGGTACGACGGTAGGAGCTTTCTTT
D: -; size: many; J: TRBJ1-2; V: TRBV28; length: 14; CDR3: CASSLLGAGYGYTF; DNA: TGTGCCAGCAGTTTATTGGGGGCCGGCTATGGCTACACCTTC
D: -; size: many; J: TRBJ2-1; V: TRBV11-2; length: 11; CDR3: CASSLAGPQFF; DNA: TGTGCCAGCAGCTTAGCTGGTCCTCAGTTCTTC
D: TRBD2; size: many; J: TRBJ2-7; V: TRBV6-1; length: 15; CDR3: CASSWSGTSVGEQYF; DNA: TGTGCCAGCAGTTGGTCCGGGACTAGCGTGGGCGAGCAGTACTTC
D: -; size: -; J: TRBJ2-1; V: TRBV7-9; length: 18; CDR3: CASSSSWTFDSSSNEQFF; DNA: TGTGCCAGCAGCTCTAGTTGGACATTCGATTCGTCTTCCAATGAGCAGTTCTTC
D: TRBD1; size: -; J: TRBJ1-4; V: TRBV20-1; length: 16; CDR3: CSAADRGAPTNEKLFF; DNA: TGCAGTGCCGCTGACAGGGGCGCTCCAACTAATGAAAAACTGTTTTTT
D: -; size: many; J: TRBJ2-6; V: TRBV5-1; length: 15; CDR3: CASSLIGAGANVLTF; DNA: TGCGCCAGCAGCTTGATAGGGGCAGGGGCCAACGTCCTGACTTTC
D: -; size: many; J: TRBJ1-5; V: TRBV6-1; length: 13; CDR3: CACAEHSNQPQHF; DNA: TGTGCCTGCGCGGAGCATAGCAATCAGCCCCAGCATTTT
D: -; size: many; J: TRBJ2-7; V: TRBV20-1; length: 12; CDR3: CSALQGEVEQYF; DNA: TGCAGTGCCCTGCAGGGGGAGGTCGAGCAGTACTTC
D: TRBD1; size: -; J: TRBJ1-5; V: TRBV12-3/TRBV12-4; length: 21; CDR3: CASSLALGGQGADYSNQPQHF; DNA: TGTGCCAGCAGTTTAGCGCTGGGGGGACAGGGGGCCGATTATAGCAATCAGCCCCAGCATTTT
D: TRBD1; size: -; J: TRBJ1-1; V: TRBV5-1; length: 15; CDR3: CASSLVVAGGTEAFF; DNA: TGCGCCAGCAGCTTGGTAGTGGCAGGGGGCACTGAAGCTTTCTTT
D: -; size: -; J: TRBJ2-5; V: TRBV19; length: 14; CDR3: CASSITGAPETQYF; DNA: TGTGCCAGTAGTATTACGGGAGCGCCAGAGACCCAGTACTTC
D: -; size: few; J: TRBJ2-1; V: TRBV24-1; length: 13; CDR3: CATSDPPDNEQFF; DNA: TGTGCCACCAGTGATCCGCCAGACAATGAGCAGTTCTTC
D: -; size: few; J: TRBJ2-7; V: TRBV28; length: 16; CDR3: CASSFQGHLPSYEQYF; DNA: TGTGCCAGCAGTTTCCAAGGACACCTGCCCTCCTACGAGCAGTACTTC
D: TRBD1; size: -; J: TRBJ2-7; V: TRBV19; length: 14; CDR3: CASSTPDRGHEQYF; DNA: TGTGCCAGTAGTACCCCGGACAGGGGCCACGAGCAGTACTTC
D: TRBD2; size: few; J: TRBJ2-7; V: TRBV28; length: 15; CDR3: CASSFSSGSSHEQYF; DNA: TGTGCCAGCAGTTTCAGTAGCGGGAGTTCCCATGAGCAGTACTTC
D: TRBD1; size: few; J: TRBJ2-3; V: TRBV5-6; length: 15; CDR3: CASSYWTGRGDTQYF; DNA: TGTGCCAGCAGCTACTGGACAGGGAGAGGAGATACGCAGTATTTT
D: -; size: -; J: TRBJ1-5; V: TRBV6-5; length: 18; CDR3: CASSYSSQGPASNQPQHF; DNA: TGTGCCAGCAGTTACTCGAGTCAGGGGCCGGCATCGAATCAGCCCCAGCATTTT
D: TRBD1; size: few; J: TRBJ2-7; V: TRBV19; length: 15; CDR3: CASSITGTAYNEQYF; DNA: TGTGCCAGTAGTATTACCGGGACAGCCTATAACGAGCAGTACTTC
D: -; size: many; J: TRBJ2-1; V: TRBV29-1; length: 15; CDR3: CSVVLASPTYNEQFF; DNA: TGCAGCGTTGTATTGGCTAGCCCTACCTACAATGAGCAGTTCTTC
D: -; size: few; J: TRBJ2-7; V: TRBV30; length: 16; CDR3: CAWSGPGARRGYEQYF; DNA: TGTGCCTGGAGTGGGCCAGGGGCACGGAGGGGGTACGAGCAGTACTTC
D: -; size: -; J: TRBJ2-5; V: TRBV14; length: 13; CDR3: CASSARRQETQYF; DNA: TGTGCCAGCAGCGCCCGACGTCAAGAGACCCAGTACTTC
D: -; size: -; J: TRBJ1-3; V: TRBV11-2; length: 16; CDR3: CASSLEQSSSGNTIYF; DNA: TGTGCCAGCAGCTTAGAGCAGAGTTCCTCTGGAAACACCATATATTTT
D: TRBD2; size: many; J: TRBJ2-2; V: TRBV7-2; length: 16; CDR3: CASSFLAGGNTGELFF; DNA: TGCGCCAGCAGCTTTCTAGCGGGAGGTAACACCGGGGAGCTGTTTTTT
D: -; size: -; J: TRBJ2-3; V: TRBV7-9; length: 15; CDR3: CASSLPGSLSDTQYF; DNA: TGTGCCAGCAGCTTACCCGGGAGTTTGTCAGATACGCAGTATTTT
D: TRBD1; size: many; J: TRBJ2-2; V: TRBV2; length: 16; CDR3: CASSESGQGYTGELFF; DNA: TGTGCCAGCAGTGAGTCAGGACAGGGGTACACCGGGGAGCTGTTTTTT
D: -; size: -; J: TRBJ2-5; V: TRBV13; length: 19; CDR3: CASSQTPWGTEQWDETQYF; DNA: TGTGCCAGCAGCCAAACCCCTTGGGGGACGGAGCAATGGGACGAGACCCAGTACTTC
D: -; size: many; J: TRBJ1-5; V: TRBV12-3/TRBV12-4; length: 12; CDR3: CASSHGAQPQHF; DNA: TGTGCCAGCAGTCACGGGGCCCAGCCCCAGCATTTT
D: TRBD2; size: many; J: TRBJ2-1; V: TRBV12-3/TRBV12-4; length: 14; CDR3: CASSTSGSENEQFF; DNA: TGTGCCAGCAGTACTAGCGGGAGTGAAAATGAGCAGTTCTTC
D: TRBD2; size: many; J: TRBJ2-3; V: TRBV7-2; length: 19; CDR3: CASSVGLAGGSPLADTQYF; DNA: TGTGCCAGCAGCGTGGGACTAGCGGGAGGAAGTCCCCTCGCAGATACGCAGTATTTT
D: TRBD2; size: many; J: TRBJ2-1; V: TRBV20-1; length: 14; CDR3: CSARPSGAYNEQFF; DNA: TGCAGTGCTCGGCCCAGCGGGGCCTACAATGAGCAGTTCTTC